A selection of T cell receptor beta chains follows, all from one sample in a study of cytomegalovirus exposure and HLA in healthy donors. The table came from immunoSEQ multiplex PCR; TCRdb's copy has only in-frame clones and leaves some out. The sample lists roughly 190,000 clones; roughly 83% were seen once. Specimen: PBMCs. Receptors originate from a woman aged 50 to 65 in good health and CMV-seronegative. Each CDR3 is given with its conserved first and last residue. Fields, in order: clone size, D gene, V gene, J gene, CDR3 protein, CDR3 DNA. The D gene is left open where the match is weak. Expanded clones are given a class, and other clones once, few, many or no size at all.

>-|TRBD1|TRBV20-1|TRBJ1-1
CSARRQGGAFF
TGCAGTGCTAGGCGACAGGGTGGGGCTTTCTTT
>few|TRBD1|TRBV9|TRBJ2-1
CASSVAGTGVYNEQFF
TGTGCCAGCAGCGTAGCAGGGACAGGGGTCTACAATGAGCAGTTCTTC
>-|TRBD1|TRBV18|TRBJ1-2
CASSPSREQGNYGYTF
TGTGCCAGCTCTCCCAGCCGGGAACAGGGGAACTATGGCTACACCTTC
>few|-|TRBV19|TRBJ1-3
CASSPDSGSGNTIYF
TGTGCCAGTAGTCCGGACAGCGGCTCTGGAAACACCATATATTTT
>-|-|TRBV28|TRBJ1-4
CASRTLTGTTNEKLFF
TGTGCCAGCAGGACTCTTACAGGGACAACTAATGAAAAACTGTTTTTT
>-|-|TRBV18|TRBJ2-1
CASSPPWGPDEQFF
TGTGCCAGCTCACCACCGTGGGGGCCCGATGAGCAGTTCTTC
>-|-|TRBV7-2|TRBJ1-2
CASSLGRNRANYGYTF
TGTGCCAGCAGCTTAGGACGAAACAGGGCTAACTATGGCTACACCTTC
>-|-|TRBV18|TRBJ1-1
CAGSDSLNTEAFF
TGTGCCGGCTCGGACAGTTTGAACACTGAAGCTTTCTTT
>-|TRBD2|TRBV6-5|TRBJ2-1
CASRGLVLDEQFF
TGTGCCAGCAGGGGACTAGTTCTGGATGAGCAGTTCTTC
>-|TRBD1|TRBV4-2|TRBJ1-2
CASSQGYRTGGGYTF
TGTGCCAGCAGCCAAGGGTATCGGACAGGGGGAGGCTACACCTTC
>-|-|TRBV4-1|TRBJ2-5
CASSQVAGMGETQYF
TGCGCCAGCAGCCAAGTAGCAGGGATGGGGGAGACCCAGTACTTC
>-|TRBD1|TRBV18|TRBJ1-1
CASSPSKDRGPAFF
TGTGCCAGCTCACCCTCGAAAGACAGGGGGCCAGCTTTCTTT
>-|TRBD1|TRBV29-1|TRBJ2-5
CSVSDRDRGQETQYF
TGCAGCGTTAGCGATAGGGACAGGGGACAAGAGACCCAGTACTTC
>-|-|TRBV14|TRBJ2-7
CASSGDMSWEQYF
TGTGCCAGCAGCGGGGACATGTCGTGGGAGCAGTACTTC
>-|-|TRBV7-6|TRBJ1-1
CASSLGGGRNTEAFF
TGTGCCAGCAGCTTAGGGGGGGGCCGGAACACTGAAGCTTTCTTT
>once|TRBD1|TRBV11-2|TRBJ1-1
CASSSPIPDRAEAFF
TGTGCCAGCAGCTCTCCAATCCCGGACAGGGCTGAAGCTTTCTTT
>once|TRBD2|TRBV9|TRBJ2-5
CASSVGASGGSQETQYF
TGTGCCAGCAGCGTAGGGGCTAGCGGGGGGAGCCAAGAGACCCAGTACTTC
>-|TRBD1|TRBV29-1|TRBJ1-1
CSCGQVMNTEAFF
TGCAGCTGCGGACAGGTCATGAACACTGAAGCTTTCTTT
>-|TRBD2|TRBV7-2|TRBJ2-7
CASSLTGTSGGAYEQYF
TGTGCCAGCAGCTTAACCGGGACTAGCGGGGGGGCTTACGAGCAGTACTTC
>-|TRBD2|TRBV18|TRBJ2-7
CASSQSAGGLTSYEQYF
TGTGCCAGCTCACAGTCAGCGGGGGGCCTTACATCCTACGAGCAGTACTTC
>-|-|TRBV18|TRBJ2-7
CASSPGGLPYEQYF
TGTGCCAGCTCACCAGGAGGCTTACCCTACGAGCAGTACTTC
>-|-|TRBV5-4|TRBJ2-1
CASSPPSVHEQFF
TGTGCCAGCAGTCCGCCGTCGGTCCATGAGCAGTTCTTC
>-|TRBD2|TRBV7-8|TRBJ2-7
CASTTLAGGGEQYF
TGTGCCAGCACCACACTAGCGGGAGGGGGTGAGCAGTACTTC
>-|-|TRBV4-3|TRBJ1-4
CASSQGYSRNEKLFF
TGCGCCAGCAGCCAAGGCTACAGTAGGAATGAAAAACTGTTTTTT
>-|-|TRBV11-3|TRBJ1-3
CASSLYLNTIYF
TGTGCCAGCAGCTTATATCTCAACACCATATATTTT
>-|-|TRBV2|TRBJ1-2
CASSVVSYGYTF
TGTGCCAGCAGTGTAGTTTCCTATGGCTACACCTTC
>-|TRBD1|TRBV28|TRBJ2-7
CAHSRGTQGVLEQYF
TGTGCCCATAGCCGGGGAACACAGGGGGTCCTCGAGCAGTACTTC
>-|-|TRBV9|TRBJ2-1
CASSPQDTPPPNEQFF
TGTGCCAGCAGCCCCCAGGACACTCCGCCGCCCAATGAGCAGTTCTTC
>-|TRBD1|TRBV19|TRBJ2-2
CASSIPGQGYPGELFF
TGTGCCAGTAGTATCCCGGGACAGGGTTACCCCGGGGAGCTGTTTTTT
>once|-|TRBV10-2|TRBJ2-1
CASSETGGNEQFF
TGCGCCAGCAGTGAAACCGGGGGCAATGAGCAGTTCTTC
>-|TRBD1|TRBV18|TRBJ1-5
CASSGQGIRNQPQHF
TGTGCCAGCTCGGGACAGGGGATCCGAAATCAGCCCCAGCATTTT
>-|-|TRBV4-2|TRBJ2-7
CASSQDNRVDEQYF
TGTGCCAGCAGCCAAGATAACAGGGTGGACGAGCAGTACTTC
>-|TRBD2|TRBV27|TRBJ2-3
CASSLSRGSTDTQYF
TGTGCCAGCAGTTTATCCCGCGGGAGTACAGATACGCAGTATTTT
>-|TRBD1|TRBV20-1|TRBJ1-1
CSARARGQF
TGCAGTGCTAGAGCCAGGGGACAGTTT
>once|TRBD2|TRBV7-2|TRBJ2-5
CASSLGLAGETQYF
TGTGCCAGCAGCTTAGGTCTAGCGGGGGAGACCCAGTACTTC
>-|-|TRBV2|TRBJ1-3
CASSETAGNTIYF
TGTGCCAGCAGTGAAACAGCTGGAAACACCATATATTTT